The 28 T cell receptor beta chains below all came from one sample that was sequenced in a study of T cell repertoires in cytomegalovirus infection (dated by TCRdb to about 2019). Sequencing took place on an Illumina HiSeq 1500. TCRdb trimmed the raw reads at Q25, called clones with MiXCR and kept productive beta chains. A single entry per CDR3 protein holds the most common genes and DNA from its merged rows. Here the sample has approximately 180,000 distinct CDR3 sequences; 15% to 20% occur a single time. The top ten hold 25% of the sample. The sequenced sample was CD8+ T cells from PBMCs. All receptors derive from a human donor in good health (CMV status not recorded). Some clones in this sample may be carry-over from other donors' samples.

The rearrangement uses TRBV29-1 and TRBJ2-1; 8 nucleotides agree with TRBD2. Germline trimming cut 3 bases from V and 8 bases from J; bases unmatched to any gene: 15. In germline, CDR1 is SQVTM, CDR2 ANQGSEA. CDR3 length: 16 amino acids. The DNA of the CDR3 is TGCAGCGTTGAGATCGGGGCGGGGGGCTTACGCGATGAGCAGTTCTTC. Translation gives CSVEIGAGGLRDEQFF.

The chain recombines TRBV12-3 or TRBV12-4 with TRBJ1-5, with 7 bases lining up with TRBD1. The V gene end was trimmed by 6 bases and the J gene end by 6 bases; junction bases not matched to a gene: 11. The CDR3 spans 15 residues. CDR3 in amino acids: CASSPRRGLGQPQHF. The CDR3 coding sequence is TGTGCCAGCAGCCCACGAAGGGGGCTAGGTCAGCCCCAGCATTTT.

This sequence joins TRBV20-1 and TRBJ1-2; 7 nucleotides line up with TRBD1. Unmatched junction bases numbered 19, after V lost 1 base and J lost 5 bases. From germline, CDR1 is DFQATT and CDR2 SNEGSKA (reference sequence). This CDR3 has 18 amino acids. The CDR3 spells CSARVLHHSGTAVYGYTF. The DNA of the CDR3 is TGCAGTGCTAGAGTTTTACACCATTCCGGGACAGCGGTTTATGGCTACACCTTC.

This clonotype has more than one count but fewer than ten. The V gene is TRBV7-8, the J gene TRBJ1-1, with 11 bases matching TRBD1. The CDR3 runs 15 residues. The V segment lost 9 bases and the J segment 5 bases; nucleotides outside the gene matches: 11. Germline CDR1 reads SGHVS; CDR2 reads FQNEAQ. The CDR3 region has the DNA TGTGCCAGTTTGAAGAAGGACAGGGGGCGGACTGAAGCTTTCTTT. Protein: CASLKKDRGRTEAFF.

This clonotype was counted at least ten times. J is TRBJ2-7 and V is TRBV7-2; D uncertain. With 6 bases removed from V and 3 bases from J, the gap between germline ends came to 15 bases. Germline V CDR1 and CDR2: SGHTA, FQGNSA. This CDR3 has 14 amino acids. The DNA for the CDR3 is TGTGCCAGCAGAGACGACTCTACCTTCTACGAGCAGTACTTC. As protein: CASRDDSTFYEQYF.

This clonotype appeared a few times. The chain is built from TRBV7-9 and TRBJ2-5; TRBD1 or TRBD2 may be the D gene (5 bases each). V lost 4 bases and J 7 bases, leaving 7 bases between the germline ends. The CDR3 is made up of 11 amino acids. Looked up from germline, CDR1 is SEHNR and CDR2 is FQNEAQ (reference sequence). CDR3 sequence: CASSWDGTQYF. In nucleotides, the CDR3 is TGTGCCAGCAGCTGGGACGGGACCCAGTACTTC.

Only a few counts were recorded for this clonotype. This chain links TRBV28 with TRBJ1-5; 11 bases map to TRBD1. Germline V CDR1 and CDR2: MDHEN, SYDVKM. The junction had 8 bases not matched to a gene; V was cut back by 7 bases and J by 6 bases. The CDR3 covers 15 residues. Here the CDR3 reads CASIFRTGGVQPQHF. For the CDR3, the DNA is TGTGCCAGCATATTCCGGACAGGGGGCGTTCAGCCCCAGCATTTT.

At least ten counts were recorded for this clonotype. The chain couples TRBV7-2 to TRBJ2-1; 8 nucleotides match TRBD1. From germline, CDR1 is SGHTA and CDR2 FQGNSA. CDR3 length: 16 amino acids. The V gene end was trimmed by 6 bases and the J gene end by 1 base; junction bases not matched to a gene: 8. CDR3 region: CASRPDRGSSYNEQFF. In nucleotides, the CDR3 is TGTGCCAGCAGGCCTGACAGGGGATCATCCTACAATGAGCAGTTCTTC.

The gene calls are TRBV7-9 and TRBJ2-7; the match to TRBD1 covers 7 bases. With 4 bases clipped from V and 2 bases from J, the junction kept 8 bases outside the gene matches. This CDR3 is built from 15 residues. Germline-derived CDR1 and CDR2 are SEHNR and FQNEAQ (reference sequence). The CDR3 loop is CASSSLTGMAYEQYF. CDR3 DNA: TGTGCCAGCAGCTCCCTGACAGGGATGGCCTACGAGCAGTACTTC.

This clonotype was seen more than once but under ten times. The chain uses TRBV19 and TRBJ2-2, with D uncertain. Germline assignment: CDR1 LNHDA and CDR2 SQIVND (reference sequence). Trimming left V 11 bases short and J 3 bases short, with 16 bases between. This CDR3 contains 14 residues. CDR3 in DNA: TGTGCCTCACATCGCACCTATTACACCGGGGAGCTGTTTTTT. This sequence encodes CASHRTYYTGELFF.

This clonotype came up a few times. V and J are TRBV23-1 and TRBJ1-2; D is ambiguous. TRBV23-1 is filed as an ORF, its function uncertain. V was shortened by 1 base and J by 0 bases, with 18 bases between the two germline ends. The CDR3 contains 18 residues. This CDR3 reads CASSQWIHRSETNYGYTF. As DNA, the CDR3 is TGCGCCAGCAGTCAATGGATCCACAGATCCGAAACTAACTATGGCTACACCTTC.

This clonotype has just a few counts. J is TRBJ2-1 and V is TRBV7-2; D remains unclear. Germline CDR1 reads SGHTA; CDR2 reads FQGNSA. The CDR3 is 16 amino acids. The V end lost 2 bases, the J end lost 0 bases, and 11 bases lay between the germline ends. The CDR3 is CASSLSAFSSYNEQFF. The DNA for the CDR3 is TGTGCCAGCAGCTTATCGGCTTTCAGCTCCTACAATGAGCAGTTCTTC. Together with reference TRBV7-2 and TRBJ2-1, the CDR3 gives the full variable domain: GAGVSQSPSNKVTEKGKDVELRCDPISGHTALYWYRQSLGQGLEFLIYFQGNSAPDKSGLPSDRFSAERTGGSVSTLTIQRTQQEDSAVYLCASSLSAFSSYNEQFFGPGTRLTVL.

Ten or more counts support this clonotype. This chain uses TRBV7-4 with TRBJ2-7, with TRBD1 matching over 7 bases. The V segment lost 5 bases and the J segment 0 bases; nucleotides outside the gene matches: 7. The CDR3 sequence is 15 residues long. Germline values: CDR1 SGHVT, CDR2 SQSDAQ. The CDR3 protein is CASSQTGQSSYEQYF. The CDR3 DNA is TGTGCCAGCAGCCAGACGGGACAGAGCTCCTACGAGCAGTACTTC.

This clonotype was seen only a few times. This sequence joins TRBV7-3 and TRBJ2-5; D perhaps matches TRBD1 (6 bases). The CDR3 totals 13 residues. V gave up 3 bases and J gave up 5 bases, with 10 bases separating them. From germline, CDR1 is SGHTA and CDR2 FQGTGA. The CDR3 bases are TGTGCCAGCAGCTTTCCAGGGGAGGAGACCCAGTACTTC. It translates to CASSFPGEETQYF.

This clonotype was seen only a few times. The genes are TRBV30 and TRBJ1-4; D is undetermined. Germline V gives CDR1 GTSNPN, CDR2 SVGIG (reference sequence). The CDR3 is 14 residues long. V shed 3 bases and J shed 3 bases, with 11 bases lying between them. The CDR3 bases are TGTGCCTGGAGCGTCATAAGCGCTAATGAAAAACTGTTTTTT. Translated, it gives CAWSVISANEKLFF.

This clonotype was counted between two and nine times. The V gene is TRBV4-3, the J gene TRBJ2-7; 10 nucleotides agree with TRBD1. CDR1 and CDR2 from the germline V gene are LGHNA and YSLEER. V shed 4 bases and J 3 bases; nucleotides not matched to a gene: 6. The CDR3 runs 15 residues. The CDR3 is CASSPRQGAFYEQYF. CDR3 bases: TGCGCCAGCAGCCCACGACAGGGGGCATTCTACGAGCAGTACTTC.

There are a few counts of this clonotype. The V and J genes are TRBV28 and TRBJ2-1; TRBD2 aligns across 12 bases. Looked up from germline, CDR1 is MDHEN and CDR2 is SYDVKM. V shed 7 bases, J shed 5 bases, and the junction held 6 bases outside the gene matches. The length of the CDR3 is 15 residues. As DNA, the CDR3 is TGTGCCAGCACCCAACTAGCGGGGGGTGACAATGAGCAGTTCTTC. Its translation is CASTQLAGGDNEQFF.

This clonotype was recorded a few times. V usage is TRBV7-2 and J usage is TRBJ2-1, with 10 nucleotides matching TRBD2. Germline CDR1 SGHTA, CDR2 FQGNSA. J gave up 0 bases and V 3 bases, and 8 bases lay outside the gene matches. CDR3 length: 18 amino acids. CDR3 amino acids: CASSFWTSGTYSYNEQFF. The CDR3 region has the DNA TGTGCCAGCAGCTTCTGGACTAGCGGTACTTACTCCTACAATGAGCAGTTCTTC.

This clonotype was counted a few times. The rearrangement joins TRBV7-6 to TRBJ2-7; 10 nucleotides agree with TRBD1. This CDR3 is built from 14 residues. Germline values: CDR1 SGHVS, CDR2 FNYEAQ. With 5 bases clipped from V and 4 bases from J, the junction kept 5 bases outside the gene matches. The CDR3 sequence: CASSEGQGRYEQYF. CDR3 DNA: TGTGCCAGCAGCGAGGGACAGGGGCGGTACGAGCAGTACTTC.

The rearrangement uses TRBV5-1 and TRBJ1-6; unclear D gene. Germline CDR1 and CDR2: SGHRS and YFSETQ. The V end lost 0 bases, the J end lost 7 bases, and 17 bases lay between the germline ends. The CDR3 has 17 residues. Here the CDR3 reads CASSLVQFRSGNSPLHF. The CDR3 nucleotides read TGCGCCAGCAGCTTGGTCCAGTTTAGATCTGGGAATTCACCCCTCCACTTT.

This clonotype was seen only a few times. The genes are TRBV6-2 or TRBV6-3 and TRBJ2-6, with a possible D match to TRBD1 (5 bases). CDR1 and CDR2 from the germline V gene are MNHEY and SVGEGT. The V and J ends lost 3 bases and 0 bases respectively, with 15 bases between them. The CDR3 runs 18 residues. Written as DNA, the CDR3 is TGTGCCAGCAGTTATTTAACGGACATCGGCTCTGGGGCCAACGTCCTGACTTTC. It encodes CASSYLTDIGSGANVLTF.

This chain uses TRBV7-9 with TRBJ2-3; D perhaps matches TRBD1 (5 bases). This CDR3 comprises 16 residues. Trimming shortened V by 4 bases and J by 4 bases, and 18 bases separated the two germline ends. Germline lookup yields CDR1 SEHNR and CDR2 FQNEAQ (reference sequence). This CDR3 reads CASSSTGSGNPDTQYF. CDR3 sequence (DNA): TGTGCCAGCAGCTCAACAGGCAGTGGGAACCCAGATACGCAGTATTTT.

In this sample, this clonotype turned up a few times. The chain is built from TRBV2 and TRBJ2-3; 12 bases are shared with TRBD2. This CDR3 is built from 17 residues. J gave up 5 bases and V 2 bases, and 8 bases lay outside the gene matches. The germline V gene has CDR1 SNHLY and CDR2 FYNNEI. The CDR3 is CASSELAGGHNGDTQYF. CDR3 sequence (DNA): TGTGCCAGCAGTGAACTAGCGGGGGGGCACAATGGAGATACGCAGTATTTT.

This chain uses TRBV6-2 or TRBV6-3 with TRBJ2-1, with a possible D match to TRBD1 (5 bases). Trimming took off 0 bases at V and 7 bases at J, with 13 bases between the two ends. This CDR3 comprises 15 residues. CDR1 and CDR2 from the germline V gene are MNHEY and SVGEGT. Here the CDR3 reads CASSYSEQGRNEQFF. CDR3 in DNA: TGTGCCAGCAGTTACTCTGAGCAGGGTAGGAATGAGCAGTTCTTC.

This clonotype was picked up a small number of times. The chain is built from TRBV28 and TRBJ2-3; 13 nucleotides agree with TRBD2. The CDR3 runs to 17 residues. Germline V gene lookup returns CDR1 MDHEN and CDR2 SYDVKM. V lost 6 bases to trimming and J lost 3 bases; unmatched junction nucleotides: 9. CDR3 DNA: TGTGCCAGCAGGCCGGGACTAGCGGGGATGGAAACAGATACGCAGTATTTT. It is translated as CASRPGLAGMETDTQYF.

This clonotype was counted a few times. The DNA for the CDR3 is TGTGCCAGCAGCGTCGGGTCTACAACAGATACGCAGTATTTT. As protein: CASSVGSTTDTQYF. J is TRBJ2-3 and V is TRBV9, with no clear D. The CDR3 runs to 14 residues. Germline CDR1 reads SGDLS; CDR2 reads YYNGEE. V lost 2 bases, J lost 3 bases, and 10 bases lay in between.

V gene TRBV11-3 combines with J gene TRBJ2-1; 7 bases match TRBD1. CDR3 size: 11 residues. The V gene end was trimmed by 4 bases and the J gene end by 11 bases; junction bases not matched to a gene: 2. Looked up from germline, CDR1 is SGHNT and CDR2 is YENEEA. The CDR3 protein is CASSSGQKQFF. The CDR3, as DNA: TGTGCCAGCAGCTCGGGACAGAAGCAGTTCTTC.

The chain carries TRBV6-6 and TRBJ1-2, with 7 bases identical to TRBD1. The germline CDR1 and CDR2 sequences are MNHNY and SVGAGI (reference sequence). V was clipped by 5 bases and J by 8 bases; unmatched bases: 11. CDR3 size: 14 residues. CDR3 sequence (DNA): TGTGCCAGCAGTCTCGAGGGGGCATTCTGGGGCTACACCTTC. It specifies CASSLEGAFWGYTF.